Following are 26 T cell receptor beta chains from one sample sequenced in a study of cytomegalovirus exposure and HLA in healthy donors. Primers included in the PCR were 60 Vbeta and 13 Jbeta primers. The assay was immunoSEQ multiplex PCR, and TCRdb's table has in-frame clones only and misses some. The table records around 150,000 clones, about 64% of them present only once. What was sequenced was PBMCs. The receptors come from a man aged 60-69 years in good health and CMV-seronegative.

This rearrangement joins TRBV4-3 to TRBJ2-1, with a tentative D call TRBD2 (5 bases). The V gene's germline CDR1 is LGHNA and CDR2 YSLEER. The CDR3 sequence is 13 residues long. The germline V and J ends were trimmed by 4 bases and 7 bases, with 11 bases remaining between them. The CDR3 DNA reads TGCGCCAGCAGCCCAGGACTTCAAAATGAGCAGTTCTTC. Translated: CASSPGLQNEQFF.

A few counts support this clone. The chain couples TRBV9 to TRBJ2-1, with D unresolved. The CDR3 is made up of 16 amino acids. With 6 bases removed from V and 0 bases from J, the gap between germline ends came to 16 bases. CDR1 and CDR2 from the germline V gene are SGDLS and YYNGEE. The CDR3 protein is CASNPAQRSSYNEQFF. In nucleotides, the CDR3 is TGTGCCAGCAATCCCGCCCAAAGGAGCTCCTACAATGAGCAGTTCTTC.

This chain connects TRBV5-4 to TRBJ1-6; D perhaps matches TRBD1 (5 bases). Trimming left V 0 bases short and J 7 bases short, with 5 bases between. CDR3 length: 13 amino acids. Germline lookup yields CDR1 SGHNT and CDR2 YYREEE (reference sequence). DNA for the CDR3: TGTGCCAGCAGCTTGGACAGGAATTCACCCCTCCACTTT. Its protein product is CASSLDRNSPLHF.

V and J are TRBV5-1 and TRBJ2-7; 9 positions match TRBD1. The germline gives CDR1 SGHRS, CDR2 YFSETQ. The CDR3 spans 15 residues. V gave up 5 bases and J gave up 3 bases; unmatched junction bases: 9. CDR3 in amino acids: CASSPITGGIYEQYF. As DNA, the CDR3 is TGCGCCAGCAGTCCCATTACAGGGGGCATCTACGAGCAGTACTTC.

V is TRBV7-7 and J is TRBJ2-5; 10 bases agree with TRBD2. This CDR3 contains 15 residues. V dropped 5 bases and J dropped 4; count of bases not matched to a gene: 7. Germline V gene sequence: CDR1 SSHAT, CDR2 FNYEAQ (reference sequence). In DNA form, the CDR3 reads TGTGCCAGCAGCCCCTACACTAGCGGGACAGAGACCCAGTACTTC. Translating gives CASSPYTSGTETQYF.

CDR3 bases: TGTGCCTGGACAGCTCCAGGAGGTAGAGCTTTCTTT. This translates into CAWTAPGGRAFF. The chain is built from TRBV30 and TRBJ1-1; D unclear. Trimming took 4 bases from V and 10 from J, leaving 16 bases between them. CDR3 length: 12 amino acids. The germline V gene has CDR1 GTSNPN and CDR2 SVGIG (reference sequence).

This clone was observed a few times. The chain joins TRBV4-1 to TRBJ1-1; D possibly corresponds to TRBD1 (5 bases). This CDR3 is built from 14 residues. Per germline, CDR1 MGHRA and CDR2 YSYEKL. The V gene lost 3 bases and the J gene lost 1 base, with 9 bases spanning the gap. Here the CDR3 DNA reads TGCGCCAGCAGCCACCCCGACAGGAACACTGAAGCTTTCTTT. Its protein product is CASSHPDRNTEAFF.

The gene calls are TRBV19 and TRBJ1-2; no clear D gene. Trimming removed 3 bases at V and 6 bases at J, with 11 bases between. Germline V gene data show CDR1 as LNHDA and CDR2 as SQIVND (reference sequence). The CDR3 loop spans 13 amino acids. CDR3 amino acids: CASSIGVADGYTF. The CDR3 region has the DNA TGTGCCAGTAGTATCGGCGTGGCGGATGGCTACACCTTC.

This clone was counted once. The chain employs TRBV7-7 and TRBJ2-1; no firm D call. The V end lost 2 bases, the J end lost 5 bases, and 10 bases lay between the germline ends. This CDR3 spans 14 amino acids. Germline V gene data show CDR1 as SSHAT and CDR2 as FNYEAQ (reference sequence). The CDR3 loop reads CASSLLPGHNEQFF. The CDR3 nucleotides are TGTGCCAGCAGCTTACTCCCAGGCCACAATGAGCAGTTCTTC.

The chain couples TRBV5-4 to TRBJ2-7; D uncertain. V lost 3 bases and J lost 2, with 9 bases in between. The germline V gene has CDR1 SGHNT and CDR2 YYREEE (reference sequence). The CDR3 sequence is 13 residues long. This chain's CDR3 is CASSSLRTYEQYF. CDR3 in DNA: TGTGCCAGCAGCTCACTCCGTACCTACGAGCAGTACTTC.

The chain has TRBV18 and TRBJ1-6; 10 bases fit TRBD1. J lost 0 bases, V lost 3 bases, and 8 bases had no gene match. CDR1 KGHSH and CDR2 LQKENI come from the germline V gene. The CDR3 runs 19 residues. In DNA, the CDR3 is TGTGCCAGCTCACCTACGGGACAGGGGCCGAGCTCCTATAATTCACCCCTCCACTTT. It yields the protein CASSPTGQGPSSYNSPLHF.

This chain connects TRBV19 to TRBJ1-5, with 7 nucleotides matching TRBD1. The germline CDR1 and CDR2 sequences are LNHDA and SQIVND (reference sequence). With V trimmed by 4 bases and J by 4 bases, 7 bases remained unmatched. This CDR3 has 15 residues. The CDR3, as DNA: TGTGCCAGTAGTACGACAGGGCGTCCGAATCAGCCCCAGCATTTT. This encodes CASSTTGRPNQPQHF.

The chain is built from TRBV7-2 and TRBJ1-5, with a weak D call TRBD1 (6 bases). The CDR3 totals 14 residues. V gave up 5 bases and J gave up 6 bases, with 14 bases separating them. Per the germline V gene, CDR1 is SGHTA and CDR2 is FQGNSA. DNA for the CDR3: TGTGCCAGCAGCACAGTCACAGGGCCTCAGCCCCAGCATTTT. This encodes CASSTVTGPQPQHF. Using reference TRBV7-2 and TRBJ1-5 for the parts outside the CDR3, the full variable domain is GAGVSQSPSNKVTEKGKDVELRCDPISGHTALYWYRQSLGQGLEFLIYFQGNSAPDKSGLPSDRFSAERTGGSVSTLTIQRTQQEDSAVYLCASSTVTGPQPQHFGDGTRLSIL.

The J gene is TRBJ2-3, the V gene TRBV30, with 7 bases lining up with TRBD2. Trimming at V came to 4 bases and at J to 0 bases, leaving 1 base not matched to a gene. Germline V gene lookup returns CDR1 GTSNPN and CDR2 SVGIG (reference sequence). The CDR3 extends over 13 amino acids. The CDR3 sequence: CAWNSGSTDTQYF. CDR3 sequence (DNA): TGTGCCTGGAATAGCGGGAGCACAGATACGCAGTATTTT.

About this clone: Other DNA variants within this sample encode the same CDR3. The rearrangement uses TRBV5-4 and TRBJ1-2; TRBD1 aligns across 7 bases. This CDR3 comprises 14 residues. Per the germline V gene, CDR1 is SGHNT and CDR2 is YYREEE (reference sequence). J lost 2 bases, V lost 2 bases, and 3 bases had no gene match. CDR3 protein: CASSFGTANYGYTF. The CDR3 coding sequence is TGTGCCAGCAGCTTCGGGACAGCAAACTATGGCTACACCTTC.

J is TRBJ2-3 and V is TRBV5-1; 10 bases map to TRBD2. CDR3 length: 16 residues. CDR1 is SGHRS and CDR2 is YFSETQ in the germline V gene. J gave up 4 bases and V 1 base, and 6 bases lay outside the gene matches. CDR3 nucleotides: TGCGCCAGCAGCTTGTTGCCTAGCGGGAGTGCAGATACGCAGTATTTT. Protein: CASSLLPSGSADTQYF.

This chain connects TRBV9 to TRBJ2-5; 9 bases agree with TRBD1. Losses at the gene ends were 0 bases for V and 4 bases for J; bases not matched to a gene: 4. The germline gives CDR1 SGDLS, CDR2 YYNGEE. The CDR3 has 15 amino acids. The CDR3 is CASSVALTGGETQYF. The CDR3 DNA reads as TGTGCCAGCAGCGTAGCCTTGACAGGGGGAGAGACCCAGTACTTC.

V gene TRBV6-5 combines with J gene TRBJ2-2; TRBD1 matches 9 bases. After removal of 2 bases from V and 3 bases from J, the junction contained 4 bases not matched to a gene. CDR3 length: 16 amino acids. Germline CDR1 is MNHEY and CDR2 is SVGAGI. Here the CDR3 reads CASSYPGQGHTGELFF. The CDR3 nucleotides are TGTGCCAGCAGTTACCCGGGACAGGGACACACCGGGGAGCTGTTTTTT.

The chain carries TRBV5-1 and TRBJ2-5, with D unclear. The CDR3 spans 13 residues. With 0 bases removed from V and 3 bases from J, the gap between germline ends came to 6 bases. Looked up from germline, CDR1 is SGHRS and CDR2 is YFSETQ. CDR3 residues: CASSLAQKETQYF. Here the CDR3 DNA reads TGCGCCAGCAGCTTGGCCCAGAAAGAGACCCAGTACTTC. Supplemented by reference TRBV5-1 and TRBJ2-5, the full variable domain reads KAGVTQTPRYLIKTRGQQVTLSCSPISGHRSVSWYQQTPGQGLQFLFEYFSETQRNKGNFPGRFSGRQFSNSRSEMNVSTLELGDSALYLCASSLAQKETQYFGPGTRLLVL.

The V gene is TRBV9, the J gene TRBJ2-3, with 8 bases identical to TRBD2. The trim removed 0 bases at V and 2 bases at J, leaving 5 bases unmatched. Per germline, CDR1 SGDLS and CDR2 YYNGEE. The CDR3 extends over 16 amino acids. CDR3 sequence (DNA): TGTGCCAGCAGCGTAGCCGGGACTAGTCTCACAGATACGCAGTATTTT. This codes for CASSVAGTSLTDTQYF.

V and J are TRBV2 and TRBJ2-3; 14 bases fit TRBD2. CDR3 length: 18 residues. Germline V gives CDR1 SNHLY, CDR2 FYNNEI. The J segment lost 3 bases and the V segment lost 6 bases, leaving 11 bases of the junction unmatched. In DNA, the CDR3 is TGTGCCAGCAGGGCCGGGACTAGCGGGAGCGAGGGGACAGATACGCAGTATTTT. It specifies CASRAGTSGSEGTDTQYF.

J is TRBJ2-1 and V is TRBV7-3; D possibly corresponds to TRBD2 (6 bases). Germline assignment: CDR1 SGHTA and CDR2 FQGTGA. CDR3 length equals 15 residues. Deletions cut 1 base from V and 1 base from J, with 8 bases between. CDR3 DNA: TGTGCCAGCAGCTTAAACGGGAGATCCTACAATGAGCAGTTCTTC. As protein: CASSLNGRSYNEQFF.

This clone showed up just a few times. J is TRBJ1-1 and V is TRBV27, with D maybe TRBD1 (6 bases). Germline lookup yields CDR1 MNHEY and CDR2 SMNVEV (reference sequence). Trimming pared 6 bases from V and 8 bases from J, leaving 19 bases between. CDR3 length: 14 residues. The CDR3 DNA reads TGTGCCAGCAGCACACTCCTACGACAGGACGAAGCTTTCTTT. Translating gives CASSTLLRQDEAFF.

This sequence joins TRBV5-4 and TRBJ1-6, with TRBD1 identical over 7 bases. J lost 9 bases, V lost 4 bases, and 4 bases had no gene match. The CDR3 totals 13 residues. CDR1 SGHNT and CDR2 YYREEE come from the germline V gene (reference sequence). The CDR3 nucleotides read TGTGCCAGCAGCGTCGGGACAGCTTCACCCCTCCACTTT. Protein: CASSVGTASPLHF.

On this clone: At the DNA level, this CDR3 is encoded by other sequences in the same sample as well. The chain couples TRBV5-1 to TRBJ1-1; D not certain. The CDR3 is made up of 14 amino acids. Trimming took off 0 bases at V and 1 base at J, with 7 bases between the two ends. Germline V gives CDR1 SGHRS, CDR2 YFSETQ. CDR3 residues: CASSLASGNTEAFF. Written as DNA, the CDR3 is TGCGCCAGCAGCTTGGCCTCGGGGAACACTGAAGCTTTCTTT.

This clone was observed a single time. V is TRBV6-6 and J is TRBJ2-3; D possibly corresponds to TRBD1 (6 bases). V lost 5 bases, J lost 5 bases, and 14 bases lay in between. The CDR3 runs to 14 residues. Germline V gives CDR1 MNHNY, CDR2 SVGAGI (reference sequence). The CDR3 bases are TGTGCCAGCAGTCGAGACAGGACAGAAGATACGCAGTATTTT. Its translation: CASSRDRTEDTQYF.